This TCR beta chain was captured by sequencing in a study of cytomegalovirus exposure and HLA in healthy donors. Whole-study findings and limits: Most CMV-associated TCR beta chains were later found to appear HLA-restricted. Among immune exposure information, only CMV serostatus was available.

The PCR employed 60 Vbeta primers together with 13 Jbeta primers. The protocol was immunoSEQ multiplex PCR, while the TCRdb copy is restricted to in-frame clones and leaves out a portion. The sample yields around 95,000 clones, 65% to 80% seen once. Comments on this clone: No antigen is known for it.

The TCR sequence derives from a young man in good health and CMV-seropositive. The sample taken for sequencing was PBMCs.

This chain's CDR3 is CASSGRATGELFF. Here the CDR3 DNA reads TGTGCCAGCAGTGGGCGGGCCACCGGGGAGCTGTTTTTT. The chain carries TRBV2 and TRBJ2-2, with a tentative D call TRBD2 (5 bases). The CDR3 totals 13 residues. CDR1 SNHLY and CDR2 FYNNEI come from the germline V gene. V dropped 4 bases and J dropped 4 bases, with 7 bases sitting between them.